The 12 T cell receptor beta chains in this list originate from one sample, sequenced in a study of cytomegalovirus exposure and HLA in healthy donors. A multiplex PCR was run with 60 Vbeta primers and 13 Jbeta primers. Sequencing used immunoSEQ multiplex PCR; TCRdb keeps in-frame clones, though not all of them. The sample consists of some 140,000 clones, around 77% of them appearing once. The specimen sequenced was PBMCs. The receptors come from a man in his fifties in good health and CMV-seronegative.

The chain couples TRBV9 to TRBJ2-5; TRBD1 matches at 8 bases. CDR3 length: 15 amino acids. V shed 3 bases, J shed 1 base, and the junction held 5 bases outside the gene matches. Germline assignment: CDR1 SGDLS and CDR2 YYNGEE. This chain's CDR3 is CASSGTGLRQETQYF. Written as DNA, the CDR3 is TGTGCCAGCAGCGGGACAGGGCTGCGCCAAGAGACCCAGTACTTC.

The V call is TRBV19, the J call TRBJ2-5, with 15 bases fitting TRBD2. After removal of 4 bases from V and 5 bases from J, the junction contained 8 bases not matched to a gene. Germline lookup yields CDR1 LNHDA and CDR2 SQIVND (reference sequence). The CDR3 is 17 residues long. CDR3 bases: TGTGCCAGTAGTAAAGGACTAGCGGGAGGGCCAGAGGAGACCCAGTACTTC. Translating it yields CASSKGLAGGPEETQYF.

This clone was observed a few times. The rearrangement joins TRBV2 to TRBJ1-5; 9 bases match TRBD1. V was clipped by 6 bases and J by 6 bases; unmatched bases: 6. Germline lookup yields CDR1 SNHLY and CDR2 FYNNEI. The CDR3 contains 14 residues. This CDR3 reads CASRGTGRTQPQHF. CDR3 DNA sequence: TGTGCCAGCAGGGGGACAGGGAGGACTCAGCCCCAGCATTTT.

J is TRBJ1-4 and V is TRBV15, with 8 bases fitting TRBD1. Trimming removed 4 bases from V and 5 bases from J; junction bases left unmatched: 6. Per the germline V gene, CDR1 is LNHNV and CDR2 is YYDKDF (reference sequence). The CDR3 extends over 15 amino acids. CDR3 sequence: CATSTRTGYNEKLFF. The CDR3 region has the DNA TGTGCCACCAGCACACGGACAGGGTACAATGAAAAACTGTTTTTT.

This clone was seen more than once but under ten times. The chain is built from TRBV4-3 and TRBJ1-6; D not resolved. The CDR3 has 12 residues. The V and J ends lost 4 bases and 9 bases respectively, with 7 bases between them. Germline V lookup: CDR1 LGHNA, CDR2 YSLEER. In DNA form, the CDR3 reads TGCGCCAGCAGCCGACTGGGTTCACCCCTCCACTTT. It specifies CASSRLGSPLHF.

Here the CDR3 reads CASNVRGFQETQYF. The CDR3 DNA sequence: TGTGCCAGTAATGTCAGGGGTTTTCAAGAGACCCAGTACTTC. The chain carries TRBV19 and TRBJ2-5; tentative D call: TRBD1 (6 bases). The CDR3 has 14 residues. Trimming removed 7 bases from V and 2 bases from J, with 14 bases in between. Germline loops: CDR1 LNHDA, CDR2 SQIVND (reference sequence).

This clone was counted between two and nine times. The chain couples TRBV27 to TRBJ2-2; D not certain. CDR3 length: 15 residues. Germline V lookup: CDR1 MNHEY, CDR2 SMNVEV (reference sequence). V was trimmed by 4 bases and J by 3 bases, leaving 12 bases between them. This CDR3 reads CASSSRHSYTGELFF. Written as DNA, the CDR3 is TGTGCCAGCAGTTCAAGGCACAGCTACACCGGGGAGCTGTTTTTT.

This sequence joins TRBV28 and TRBJ2-2, with 7 nucleotides matching TRBD2. The germline V gene encodes CDR1 MDHEN and CDR2 SYDVKM. The V and J ends lost 4 bases and 9 bases, in that order; junction bases with no gene match: 14. There are 16 residues in the CDR3. CDR3 residues: CASSYFPSGTRRELFF. The CDR3 coding sequence is TGTGCCAGCAGTTATTTCCCTAGCGGAACAAGGCGGGAGCTGTTTTTT.

This chain connects TRBV5-5 to TRBJ2-7; D unresolved. The CDR3 has 14 amino acids. Trimming pared 1 base from V and 0 bases from J, leaving 8 bases between. Germline V gives CDR1 SGHKS, CDR2 YYEKEE (reference sequence). CDR3 sequence: CASSLSRSSYEQYF. CDR3 sequence (DNA): TGTGCCAGCAGCTTGTCGCGGAGCTCCTACGAGCAGTACTTC.

J is TRBJ1-2 and V is TRBV28; 7 bases fit TRBD1. V dropped 6 bases and J dropped 2; count of bases not matched to a gene: 0. Germline V gene lookup returns CDR1 MDHEN and CDR2 SYDVKM. This CDR3 has 12 amino acids. In DNA, the CDR3 is TGTGCCAGCAGGGGACAGAACTATGGCTACACCTTC. This gives the protein CASRGQNYGYTF.

The chain recombines TRBV14 with TRBJ2-7, with no clear D. V lost 3 bases, J lost 2 bases, and 11 bases lay in between. CDR1 is SGHDN and CDR2 is FVKESK in the germline V gene. This CDR3 is 14 amino acids long. CDR3 in DNA: TGTGCCAGCAGCCAGATAGACTTGCCCTACGAGCAGTACTTC. Encoded protein: CASSQIDLPYEQYF. Full variable domain (outside the CDR3, taken from reference TRBV14 and TRBJ2-7): EAGVTQFPSHSVIEKGQTVTLRCDPISGHDNLYWYRRVMGKEIKFLLHFVKESKQDESGMPNNRFLAERTGGTYSTLKVQPAELEDSGVYFCASSQIDLPYEQYFGPGTRLTVT.

This chain links TRBV29-1 with TRBJ2-1; D may be TRBD1 (6 bases). The germline V and J ends were trimmed by 3 bases and 1 base, with 10 bases remaining between them. CDR1 SQVTM and CDR2 ANQGSEA come from the germline V gene. The CDR3 sequence is 14 residues long. CDR3 nucleotides: TGCAGCGTTGATTCAGGGGCGTCCTACAATGAGCAGTTCTTC. Protein: CSVDSGASYNEQFF.